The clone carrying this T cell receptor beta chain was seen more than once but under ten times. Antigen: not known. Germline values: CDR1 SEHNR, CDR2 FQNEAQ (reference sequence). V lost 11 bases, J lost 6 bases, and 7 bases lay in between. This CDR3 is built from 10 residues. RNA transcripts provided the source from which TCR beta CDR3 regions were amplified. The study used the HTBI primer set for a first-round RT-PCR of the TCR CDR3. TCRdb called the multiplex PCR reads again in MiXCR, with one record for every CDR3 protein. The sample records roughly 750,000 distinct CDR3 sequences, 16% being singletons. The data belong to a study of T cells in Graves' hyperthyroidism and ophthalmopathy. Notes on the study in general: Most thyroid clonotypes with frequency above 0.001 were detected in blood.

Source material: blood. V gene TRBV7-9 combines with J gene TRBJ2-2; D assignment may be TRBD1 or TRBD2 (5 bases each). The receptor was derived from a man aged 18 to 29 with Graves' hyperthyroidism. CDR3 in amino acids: CAGGAGELFF. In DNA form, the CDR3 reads TGTGCCGGGGGTGCCGGGGAGCTGTTTTTT. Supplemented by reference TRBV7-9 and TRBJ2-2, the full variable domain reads DTGVSQNPRHKITKRGQNVTFRCDPISEHNRLYWYRQTLGQGPEFLTYFQNEAQLEKSRLLSDRFSAERPKGSFSTLEIQRTEQGDSAMYLCAGGAGELFFGEGSRLTVL.